The 27 T cell receptor beta chains below all came from one sample that was sequenced in a study of low-dose radiotherapy and immunotherapy resistance in tumors. Priming of first-strand cDNA relied on TRAV- and TRBV-specific primers (covering alpha and beta chains). The TCRs were subjected to amplification over roughly 18 PCR cycles employing a constant-region primer in conjunction with a V-primer adapter. TCRdb re-called the reads with MiXCR, one entry per CDR3 protein. The repertoire holds about 100,000 distinct CDR3 sequences, with around 21% as singletons. Indicated time point: after trial treatment. The sample's treatment: LDRT plus nivolumab, ipilimumab, low-dose cyclophosphamide and aspirin (RACIN trial). This material consisted of PBMCs, taken after low-dose radiotherapy plus immunotherapy. These receptors came from a male donor with prostate cancer.

This clonotype was seen at least ten times. This chain connects TRBV11-2 to TRBJ2-1, with D possibly being TRBD1 or TRBD2 (5 bases each). There are 17 residues in the CDR3. Trimming took 3 bases from V and 1 from J, leaving 16 bases between them. The germline V gene has CDR1 SGHAT and CDR2 FQNNGV. CDR3 bases: TGTGCCAGCAGCTTGAAGGTTTGGGGACGTTCCTACAATGAGCAGTTCTTC. Residues: CASSLKVWGRSYNEQFF.

This clonotype was recorded at least ten times. The V call is TRBV6-6, the J call TRBJ1-1; D not resolved. V was clipped by 2 bases and J by 5 bases, with 6 bases between them. Germline V gene lookup returns CDR1 MNHNY and CDR2 SVGAGI (reference sequence). CDR3 length: 12 residues. In nucleotides, the CDR3 is TGTGCCAGCAGTTACGGGAAGACTGAAGCTTTCTTT. This encodes CASSYGKTEAFF.

The sample holds many counts of this clonotype. V usage is TRBV6-5 and J usage is TRBJ1-5, with a possible D match to TRBD1 (6 bases). The CDR3 has 19 amino acids. Trimming removed 6 bases from V and 0 bases from J, with 24 bases in between. The V gene's germline CDR1 is MNHEY and CDR2 SVGAGI. CDR3: CASRPFVDRSTLSNQPQHF. The DNA of the CDR3 is TGTGCCAGCAGGCCCTTCGTCGACAGGTCGACTCTTAGCAATCAGCCCCAGCATTTT.

On this clonotype: A far larger clone differs by one base, so this is likely a read error. The J gene is TRBJ2-4, the V gene TRBV9; D tentatively reads TRBD1 or TRBD2 (5 bases each). The last part of the DNA fits TRBJ2-1 better; the J call may be wrong. CDR1 and CDR2 from the germline V gene are SGDLS and YYNGEE. The CDR3 consists of 17 residues. Written as DNA, the CDR3 is TGTGCCAGCAGCGAGAGGGGATTAAGAGGGGCCAACAATGAGCAGTTCTTC. Protein sequence: CASSERGLRGANNEQFF.

This chain joins TRBV27 and TRBJ2-1, with TRBD2 identical over 7 bases. Germline V lookup: CDR1 MNHEY, CDR2 SMNVEV (reference sequence). The CDR3 runs 15 residues. Trimming removed 2 bases from V and 3 bases from J; junction bases left unmatched: 4. The CDR3 region is CASSLAGEIYNEQFF. The CDR3 coding sequence is TGTGCCAGCAGTTTAGCGGGAGAGATCTACAATGAGCAGTTCTTC.

This clonotype was observed at least ten times. The chain couples TRBV12-3 or TRBV12-4 to TRBJ2-7, with 8 bases aligning to TRBD2. The CDR3 loop spans 14 amino acids. V lost 5 bases to trimming and J lost 2 bases; unmatched junction nucleotides: 5. The CDR3 loop reads CASSPRGGPYEQYF. As DNA, the CDR3 is TGTGCCAGCAGTCCTCGGGGGGGTCCCTACGAGCAGTACTTC.

In this sample, this clonotype turned up many times. J is TRBJ1-2 and V is TRBV19; TRBD1 matches at 7 bases. Trimming removed 5 bases from V and 3 bases from J; junction bases left unmatched: 6. The CDR3 covers 14 residues. The germline gives CDR1 LNHDA, CDR2 SQIVND (reference sequence). The CDR3 here is CASSSQGNYYGYTF. The CDR3 DNA sequence: TGTGCCAGTAGTTCACAGGGGAACTACTATGGCTACACCTTC.

In this sample, this clonotype turned up many times. This rearrangement joins TRBV20-1 to TRBJ2-3, with 9 nucleotides matching TRBD1. CDR1 DFQATT and CDR2 SNEGSKA come from the germline V gene (reference sequence). This CDR3 comprises 14 residues. V trimming: 6 bases; J trimming: 5 bases; junction bases outside the gene matches: 9. The CDR3: CSAHNRDREDTQYF. CDR3 in DNA: TGCAGTGCGCACAACCGGGACAGGGAAGATACGCAGTATTTT.

This clonotype was seen at least ten times. The rearrangement links TRBV2 to TRBJ2-3; weak D call: TRBD2 (6 bases). Per the germline V gene, CDR1 is SNHLY and CDR2 is FYNNEI. CDR3 length: 13 amino acids. V was clipped by 3 bases and J by 7 bases, with 11 bases between them. In nucleotides, the CDR3 is TGTGCCAGCAGTGAGGAAGCGGGCTATACGCAGTATTTT. This gives the protein CASSEEAGYTQYF.

This clonotype was seen a handful of times. The V gene is TRBV28, the J gene TRBJ2-5; 9 nucleotides agree with TRBD2. CDR3 length: 15 residues. The V gene's germline CDR1 is MDHEN and CDR2 SYDVKM. V shed 4 bases and J 5 bases; nucleotides not matched to a gene: 8. For the CDR3, the DNA is TGTGCCAGCAGTTCCCTGGGACTAGCTGTGGAGACCCAGTACTTC. This encodes CASSSLGLAVETQYF.

This sequence joins TRBV5-6 and TRBJ2-7; the D gene could be TRBD1 or TRBD2 (5 bases each). Per germline, CDR1 SGHDT and CDR2 YYEEEE. The CDR3 length is 13 residues. The ends were cut back, 3 bases at V and 2 bases at J, with 9 bases in the middle. In nucleotides, the CDR3 is TGTGCCAGCAGCTCGGGACGGACCTACGAGCAGTACTTC. It encodes CASSSGRTYEQYF. The full variable domain, in which reference TRBV5-6 and TRBJ2-7 provide the parts outside the CDR3, is DAGVTQSPTHLIKTRGQQVTLRCSPKSGHDTVSWYQQALGQGPQFIFQYYEEEERQRGNFPDRFSGHQFPNYSSELNVNALLLGDSALYLCASSSGRTYEQYFGPGTRLTVT.

In this sample, this clonotype turned up many times. This chain joins TRBV30 and TRBJ1-3; D unclear. V gave up 4 bases and J gave up 2 bases, with 6 bases separating them. Germline V CDR1 and CDR2: GTSNPN, SVGIG (reference sequence). The CDR3 has 12 residues. The CDR3 bases are TGTGCCTGGAAATATACTGGAAACACCATATATTTT. It translates to CAWKYTGNTIYF. The whole variable domain, remainder taken from reference TRBV30 and TRBJ1-3, is SQTIHQWPATLVQPVGSPLSLECTVEGTSNPNLYWYRQAAGRGLQLLFYSVGIGQISSEVPQNLSASRPQDRQFILSSKKLLLSDSGFYLCAWKYTGNTIYFGEGSWLTVV.

In this sample, this clonotype turned up many times. The chain carries TRBV7-9 and TRBJ2-7; 7 bases are shared with TRBD1. In germline, CDR1 is SEHNR, CDR2 FQNEAQ (reference sequence). CDR3 length: 14 residues. Trimming removed 5 bases from V and 3 bases from J; junction bases left unmatched: 7. In nucleotides, the CDR3 is TGTGCCAGCAGCACTAGACAGGGAAGCTACGAGCAGTACTTC. Encoded protein: CASSTRQGSYEQYF.

This clonotype was observed many times. This chain links TRBV12-3 or TRBV12-4 with TRBJ2-5; D is possibly TRBD2 (7 bases). This CDR3 has 15 amino acids. V lost 4 bases to trimming and J lost 1 base, with 13 bases between them. The CDR3 nucleotides are TGTGCCAGCAGTTACGGCGGGGGCCCCCAAGAGACCCAGTACTTC. This encodes CASSYGGGPQETQYF.

The V call is TRBV5-1, the J call TRBJ2-2; 7 bases fit TRBD2. Germline lookup yields CDR1 SGHRS and CDR2 YFSETQ. The length of the CDR3 is 16 residues. V lost 0 bases, J lost 6 bases, and 8 bases stayed unmatched. The CDR3 sequence is CASSLAQREPPGELFF. As DNA, the CDR3 is TGCGCCAGCAGCTTGGCCCAGCGGGAACCCCCCGGGGAGCTGTTTTTT.

This clonotype was counted at least ten times. The chain couples TRBV11-2 to TRBJ1-2, with no clear D. The CDR3 runs 14 residues. V dropped 5 bases and J dropped 4 bases, with 14 bases sitting between them. Germline V gene data show CDR1 as SGHAT and CDR2 as FQNNGV. CDR3 nucleotide sequence: TGTGCCAGCAGCCCCCGGATTGGAGGCTATGGCTACACCTTC. Amino acid sequence: CASSPRIGGYGYTF.

The sample holds many counts of this clonotype. The chain employs TRBV25-1 and TRBJ1-1; D is possibly TRBD1 (6 bases). Germline-derived CDR1 and CDR2 are MGHDK and SYGVNS. The CDR3 is 14 residues long. Trimming stripped 3 bases from V and 1 base from J, with 9 bases between. The CDR3 here is CASSEGGWNTEAFF. CDR3 DNA: TGTGCCAGCAGTGAGGGGGGCTGGAACACTGAAGCTTTCTTT.

This clonotype was seen repeatedly, ten times or more. The rearrangement joins TRBV6-2 or TRBV6-3 to TRBJ2-1; D is undetermined. The V end was cut by 2 bases, the J end by 7 bases, with 6 bases between. There are 12 residues in the CDR3. Germline values: CDR1 MNHEY, CDR2 SVGEGT. In nucleotides, the CDR3 is TGTGCCAGCAGTTACCCCCAAAATGAGCAGTTCTTC. Residues: CASSYPQNEQFF.

The chain couples TRBV28 to TRBJ1-1, with 9 positions matching TRBD1. V lost 11 bases and J lost 1; bases outside the gene matches: 8. In germline, CDR1 is MDHEN, CDR2 SYDVKM. CDR3 length equals 14 residues. The CDR3 is CAGAGTGPNTEAFF. Written as DNA, the CDR3 is TGTGCCGGGGCCGGGACAGGGCCGAACACTGAAGCTTTCTTT.

Only a few counts were recorded for this clonotype. The chain recombines TRBV2 with TRBJ2-1; D perhaps matches TRBD2 (6 bases). The V end was cut by 6 bases, the J end by 4 bases, with 19 bases between. Germline V gene data show CDR1 as SNHLY and CDR2 as FYNNEI. The CDR3 has 16 amino acids. CDR3 in DNA: TGTGCCAGCAGCGACCCGAGGCGGGGCTCTTACAATGAGCAGTTCTTC. Encoded protein: CASSDPRRGSYNEQFF.

This clonotype has ten or more counts. J is TRBJ1-1 and V is TRBV2, with D perhaps matching TRBD1 (6 bases). This CDR3 spans 14 amino acids. Germline V lookup: CDR1 SNHLY, CDR2 FYNNEI. V was pared by 1 base and J by 1 base, with 7 bases between. The DNA for the CDR3 is TGTGCCAGCAGTGAAGAGACAGGGAACACTGAAGCTTTCTTT. Residues: CASSEETGNTEAFF.

This clonotype was counted ten times or more. The rearrangement uses TRBV18 and TRBJ2-6; a possible D gene is TRBD1 (6 bases). The V gene lost 3 bases and the J gene lost 0 bases, with 6 bases spanning the gap. This CDR3 has 15 amino acids. The germline V gene has CDR1 KGHSH and CDR2 LQKENI. The CDR3 DNA reads TGTGCCAGCTCACCGACAGGCTCTGGGGCCAACGTCCTGACTTTC. Translated: CASSPTGSGANVLTF. Drawing the rest from reference TRBV18 and TRBJ2-6, the complete variable domain is NAGVMQNPRHLVRRRGQEARLRCSPMKGHSHVYWYRQLPEEGLKFMVYLQKENIIDESGMPKERFSAEFPKEGPSILRIQQVVRGDSAAYFCASSPTGSGANVLTFGAGSRLTVL.

This sequence joins TRBV5-4 and TRBJ1-5, with D tentatively TRBD1 (5 bases). Per the germline V gene, CDR1 is SGHNT and CDR2 is YYREEE (reference sequence). The V end lost 7 bases, the J end lost 3 bases, and 17 bases lay between the germline ends. CDR3 length: 15 amino acids. The CDR3 spells CASGSWSGPNQPQHF. In DNA form, the CDR3 reads TGTGCCAGCGGCAGCTGGTCAGGGCCCAATCAGCCCCAGCATTTT.

This clonotype was counted many times. V usage is TRBV23-1 and J usage is TRBJ2-5; tentative D call: TRBD1 (5 bases). TRBV23-1 falls under the ORF class, with uncertain function. The CDR3 length is 19 residues. V lost 1 base, J lost 5 bases, and 26 bases lay in between. Here the CDR3 reads CASSQFKGAGSELVETQYF. The CDR3 coding sequence is TGCGCCAGCAGTCAATTCAAAGGGGCAGGGTCGGAATTGGTGGAGACCCAGTACTTC.

This clonotype was found many times. The V and J genes are TRBV6-8 and TRBJ2-7, with TRBD2 matching over 11 bases. With 2 bases clipped from V and 0 bases from J, the junction kept 6 bases outside the gene matches. The CDR3 consists of 17 residues. Germline V gives CDR1 MNHGY, CDR2 SAAAGT. The CDR3 is CASSYPGLADNSYEQYF. The CDR3 region has the DNA TGTGCCAGCAGTTACCCGGGACTAGCGGACAACTCCTACGAGCAGTACTTC.

A remark on this clonotype: A far larger clone is a single base away, which makes a read error likely. The conserved closing phenylalanine or tryptophan is absent in this CDR3, likely reflecting a read error. V and J are TRBV13 and TRBJ2-1, with 10 bases that match TRBD2. CDR1 is PRHDT, CDR2 FYEKMQ, per germline (reference sequence). The CDR3 extends over 15 amino acids. V trimming: 4 bases; J trimming: 7 bases; junction bases outside the gene matches: 7. The CDR3 bases are TGTGCCAGCAGCTCGCTTAGCGGGGGGCCAAATGAGCAGTTCCTC. Translation: CASSSLSGGPNEQFL.

This clonotype showed up many times. V is TRBV6-1 and J is TRBJ2-3; TRBD1 matches at 8 bases. CDR3 length: 15 residues. Germline assignment: CDR1 MNHNS and CDR2 SASEGT. V lost 5 bases and J lost 4; bases outside the gene matches: 8. CDR3 amino acids: CASSSNRGTPDTQYF. The CDR3 nucleotides are TGTGCCAGCAGTTCTAACAGGGGGACCCCAGATACGCAGTATTTT.